This T cell receptor beta chain was profiled in a study of T cell repertoires in aging, cancer and after chemotherapy. Across the study: Six age groups, ranging from 30 or younger to 70 or older, included the donors. The study's findings and limits: Healthy donors lost TCR diversity with age mainly through richness, cancer patients through richness and evenness. Compared with age-matched healthy donors, untreated hematological or solid cancer patients showed higher blood TCR clonality. In each cancer cohort, median generation probability increased across chemotherapy, suggesting thymic output rebounded.

The CDR3 consists of 15 residues. Multiplex touch-down PCR with TRB-A/B primers amplified rearranged V-D-J TRB sequences. MiXCR, applied by TCRdb to the multiplex PCR reads, yields one record per CDR3 protein. The sample holds about 14,000 distinct CDR3 sequences, around 25% seen once. TCR beta rearrangements were amplified from peripheral blood genomic DNA. Concerning this clonotype itself: Its antigen remains unidentified.

This clonotype originated in a human donor in good health. The sample was blood. The V gene is TRBV21-1, the J gene TRBJ1-2; TRBD1 is the table's D call, not checked against the DNA. TRBV21-1 is a listed pseudogene. The CDR3 DNA reads TGTGCCAGCAGCAAAGGGCAACAGGGGAACTATGGCTACACCTTC. As protein: CASSKGQQGNYGYTF.